The 9 T cell receptor beta chains presented below share a single source sample, sequenced in a study of T cell responses to AZD1222 COVID-19 vaccine (dated by TCRdb to about 2021). Explained via the paper, the time point label denotes: about 28 days (+/-7) after the second vaccine dose. The library relied on the immunoSEQ multiplex PCR assay. The source is immuneACCESS, and TCRdb retained only in-frame sequences with V and J called. Part of the clones is not carried over; for the studies checked, unresolved V genes explain less than half of this, and the remainder is unexplained. For this sample there are tens of thousands of clones; roughly 90% appear just once. Around 15% of the sample is held by the ten biggest clonotypes. The specimen was peripheral blood, collected 28 days after the second AZD1222 dose. The receptors derive from an adult who received the AZD1222 COVID-19 vaccine.

The chain couples TRBV5-5 to TRBJ2-7, with no clear D. V lost 0 bases and J lost 7, with 8 bases in between. Per the germline V gene, CDR1 is SGHKS and CDR2 is YYEKEE (reference sequence). CDR3 size: 12 residues. CDR3 in DNA: TGTGCCAGCAGCTTGGTCTTGGGGGAGCAGTACTTC. It translates to CASSLVLGEQYF.

This chain links TRBV5-1 with TRBJ1-1; perhaps TRBD1 as D (6 bases). CDR1 is SGHRS, CDR2 YFSETQ, per germline. V lost 9 bases and J 4 bases, leaving 13 bases between the germline ends. The CDR3 is 12 residues long. Written as DNA, the CDR3 is TGCGCCATACCGGGGGGCAGCACTGAAGCTTTCTTT. The encoded protein is CAIPGGSTEAFF.

In DNA form, the CDR3 reads TGCGCCAGCAGCCAGACCGGGACAGGGCGTGAAAAACTGTTTTTT. It encodes CASSQTGTGREKLFF. The V gene is TRBV4-1, the J gene TRBJ1-4; 9 positions match TRBD1. The CDR3 totals 15 residues. Germline assignment: CDR1 MGHRA and CDR2 YSYEKL. J lost 7 bases, V lost 3 bases, and 6 bases had no gene match.

This chain joins TRBV11-3 and TRBJ2-1, with 8 nucleotides matching TRBD2. This CDR3 region has 15 residues. CDR1 SGHNT and CDR2 YENEEA come from the germline V gene. V lost 4 bases and J lost 7; bases outside the gene matches: 9. The CDR3 loop is CASSYTGGFRNEQFF. In DNA, the CDR3 is TGTGCCAGCAGCTACACGGGGGGGTTTCGGAATGAGCAGTTCTTC.

The chain carries TRBV15 and TRBJ1-5; D is unclear. V was shortened by 1 base and J by 3 bases, with 10 bases between the two germline ends. This CDR3 region has 15 residues. Germline V gene lookup returns CDR1 LNHNV and CDR2 YYDKDF (reference sequence). The CDR3: CATSRGRQSNQPQHF. CDR3 coding DNA: TGTGCCACCAGCAGAGGGAGGCAGTCCAATCAGCCCCAGCATTTT.

This chain connects TRBV6-1 to TRBJ1-5, with D possibly matching TRBD1 (5 bases). CDR1 and CDR2 (germline): MNHNS, SASEGT. Trimming removed 2 bases at V and 7 bases at J, with 15 bases between. CDR3 length: 15 amino acids. This CDR3 is CASSERGGSVQPQHF. DNA for the CDR3: TGTGCCAGCAGTGAAAGGGGAGGTAGCGTCCAGCCCCAGCATTTT.

This chain joins TRBV11-2 and TRBJ1-1; 7 bases agree with TRBD1. CDR1 is SGHAT, CDR2 FQNNGV, per germline. The V and J ends lost 2 bases and 11 bases, in that order; junction bases with no gene match: 8. The CDR3 totals 13 residues. CDR3 sequence (DNA): TGTGCCAGCAGCTTATCAGGGGGTCAAGAGGCTTTCTTT. It is translated as CASSLSGGQEAFF.

The genes are TRBV18 and TRBJ1-3, with D possibly TRBD1 on 5 matching bases. The CDR3 totals 17 residues. Germline values: CDR1 KGHSH, CDR2 LQKENI. Trimming stripped 1 base from V and 0 bases from J, with 13 bases between. In nucleotides, the CDR3 is TGTGCCAGCTCACCACAGGGTGGGGACGCCTCTGGAAACACCATATATTTT. Translating gives CASSPQGGDASGNTIYF. Using reference TRBV18 and TRBJ1-3 for the parts outside the CDR3, the full variable domain is NAGVMQNPRHLVRRRGQEARLRCSPMKGHSHVYWYRQLPEEGLKFMVYLQKENIIDESGMPKERFSAEFPKEGPSILRIQQVVRGDSAAYFCASSPQGGDASGNTIYFGEGSWLTVV.

This rearrangement joins TRBV30 to TRBJ1-1, with D unclear. The V gene's germline CDR1 is GTSNPN and CDR2 SVGIG (reference sequence). V was shortened by 6 bases and J by 7 bases, with 9 bases between the two germline ends. The CDR3 contains 10 residues. In DNA form, the CDR3 reads TGTGCCTGCGGGCGGATTGAAGCTTTCTTT. Its translation: CACGRIEAFF.